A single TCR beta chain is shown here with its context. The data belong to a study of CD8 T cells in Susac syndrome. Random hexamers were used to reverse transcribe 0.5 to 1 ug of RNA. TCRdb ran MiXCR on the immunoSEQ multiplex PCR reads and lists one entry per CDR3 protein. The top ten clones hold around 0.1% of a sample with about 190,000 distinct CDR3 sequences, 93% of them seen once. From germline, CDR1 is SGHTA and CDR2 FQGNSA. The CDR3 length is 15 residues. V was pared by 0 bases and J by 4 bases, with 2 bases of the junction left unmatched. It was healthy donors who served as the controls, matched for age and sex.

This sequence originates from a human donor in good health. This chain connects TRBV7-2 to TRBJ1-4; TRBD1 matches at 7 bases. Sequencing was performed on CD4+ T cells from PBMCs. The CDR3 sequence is CASSLAGQFNEKLFF. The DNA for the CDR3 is TGTGCCAGCAGCTTAGCGGGACAGTTTAATGAAAAACTGTTTTTT.